The present TCR beta chain was sequenced within a study of shared T cell receptors in the human thymus (dated by TCRdb to 2020 to 2023). Background on the whole study: The study examined how self-reactive, shared T-cell receptor alpha chains are generated in the human thymus.

To note about this clone: Its specific antigen is unknown. The record has no base qualities; no much larger clone is one base away.

V loses 5 bases of germline sequence and J loses 3 bases, and the interval between the two ends is 9 bases. Taken from cysteine to phenylalanine, the CDR3 has 13 residues. Here the CDR3 DNA is all that survives: 39 bases in frame from base 1. The germline V gene sets CDR1 to SGHRS and CDR2 to YFSETQ. The receptor library was made with the immunoSEQ multiplex PCR assay. Drawn from immuneACCESS, this table holds only the in-frame rearrangements with V and J called that TCRdb kept. Clones are partly lost; checked studies trace under half to an unresolved V gene and leave the rest unexplained. Counted in this sample were 550,000 to 800,000 clones; approximately 85% of them appeared once. The ten largest clones take up about 0.011% of the sample. The same sample was also studied in work on human thymus T cells. According to the second study: In Finland, the donors were immunologically healthy infants who were having open corrective cardiac surgery for congenital heart defects. Thymus tissue was obtained as surgical resects removed during corrective cardiac surgery. Biased V and J gene segment usage appeared to be present in both thymic and peripheral blood repertoires. Highly overlapping thymic TCR repertoires among unrelated individuals were reported in the related research. TCR alpha and beta repertoires from about eight infant thymus samples and four related peripheral blood samples were characterized in the study. The infant donors were about 6 to 244 days old, and the cohort included six or seven males and two females. Thymocytes were freed from the tissue by mechanical means and kept at -70 degrees C as pellets of roughly 9-33 million cells. Genomic DNA was extracted from frozen cell pellets with a QIAsymphony instrument. The immunoSEQ multiplex PCR assay was used to amplify the TCRB and TCRAD loci from a standardized amount of quality-controlled genomic DNA. The V(D)J region was spanned by amplicons of a length sufficient to cover the CDR3 and to identify V and J genes. Amplicon sequencing was performed on an Illumina platform through the commercial immunoSEQ service. Primer bias and sequencing errors were corrected using previously described methods, and TCRAD and TCRB definitions followed the IMGT database. immunoSEQ Analyzer 3.0 and VDJTools were used for repertoire analysis, which covered basic statistics, V/J segment usage, diversity estimates, rarefaction and pairwise overlap. Chao1, ChaoE, Efron-Thisted, Shannon and inverse Simpson indices were used to estimate diversity, which was also estimated on datasets down-sampled to the smallest sample. Repertoire overlap was determined by strict matching of CDR3 nucleotide sequence, V gene and J gene, and Jaccard-based multidimensional scaling clustering was applied. On average, roughly 800,000 unique TCRB clonotypes were obtained from thymus samples, compared with approximately 80,000 from blood samples.

This receptor chain uses TRBV5-1 and TRBJ1-5, and perhaps TRBD1 as D gene, on 5 matching bases. This receptor was taken from a girl under three years old with a congenital heart defect. Donor details come from another sample of the same person, matched by shared clones. Material for sequencing was thymocytes. The DNA is TGCGCCAGCAGGGACAACTTCAATCAGCCCCAGCATTTT. It encodes CASRDNFNQPQHF.